A single sample is the source of the 10 T cell receptor beta chains below, sequenced in a study of control samples from healthy donors and cancer patients. Profiling relied on immunoSEQ multiplex PCR, and the TCRdb table lists in-frame clones only, not all of them. The sample yields about 180,000 clones, 91% seen once. The sequenced sample consisted of blood. The receptors were sampled from a woman between 40 and 50 years old in good health.

This chain joins TRBV7-9 and TRBJ1-1; D not certain. In germline, CDR1 is SEHNR, CDR2 FQNEAQ (reference sequence). Trimming took 2 bases from V and 5 from J, leaving 3 bases between them. The CDR3 spans 11 residues. In nucleotides, the CDR3 is TGTGCCAGCAGCTTAAAGACTGAAGCTTTCTTT. This sequence encodes CASSLKTEAFF.

The chain joins TRBV25-1 to TRBJ2-1, with unresolved D. CDR1 is MGHDK, CDR2 SYGVNS, per germline. CDR3 size: 14 residues. The V and J ends lost 3 bases and 0 bases respectively, with 6 bases between them. CDR3 sequence: CASSDSSSYNEQFF. DNA for the CDR3: TGTGCCAGCAGTGATTCTAGCTCCTACAATGAGCAGTTCTTC.

The V and J genes are TRBV5-1 and TRBJ1-1; the D is unclear. V lost 4 bases and J lost 5, with 15 bases in between. CDR1 and CDR2 from the germline V gene are SGHRS and YFSETQ. CDR3 size: 14 residues. CDR3 sequence: CASSPAGGGTEAFF. Written as DNA, the CDR3 is TGCGCCAGCAGCCCGGCCGGCGGAGGGACTGAAGCTTTCTTT.

J is TRBJ2-2 and V is TRBV6-5; 12 positions agree with TRBD1. The J segment lost 4 bases and the V segment lost 6 bases, leaving 0 bases of the junction unmatched. Germline V gene sequence: CDR1 MNHEY, CDR2 SVGAGI. CDR3 length: 14 amino acids. CDR3 in DNA: TGTGCCAGCAGGGGACAGGGGGCCACCGGGGAGCTGTTTTTT. This translates into CASRGQGATGELFF.

The chain joins TRBV9 to TRBJ2-1; 12 bases agree with TRBD1. Trimming cost V 0 bases and J 8 bases; bases outside gene matches: 9. This CDR3 has 17 amino acids. Per the germline V gene, CDR1 is SGDLS and CDR2 is YYNGEE. Here the CDR3 reads CASSVAPPGQGADEQFF. CDR3 sequence (DNA): TGTGCCAGCAGCGTAGCCCCTCCGGGACAGGGGGCTGATGAGCAGTTCTTC.

V usage is TRBV10-3 and J usage is TRBJ2-1; 15 bases are shared with TRBD2. V dropped 10 bases and J dropped 5; count of bases not matched to a gene: 6. The germline V gene encodes CDR1 ENHRY and CDR2 SYGVKD. There are 15 residues in the CDR3. The CDR3 loop is CATRTSGGGDNEQFF. The DNA for the CDR3 is TGTGCCACACGGACTAGCGGGGGGGGTGACAATGAGCAGTTCTTC.

This clone has a single count. The chain has TRBV6-6 and TRBJ2-5; possibly TRBD1 for D (5 bases). Trimming took off 0 bases at V and 2 bases at J, with 10 bases between the two ends. Germline CDR1 and CDR2: MNHNY and SVGAGI (reference sequence). The CDR3 covers 15 residues. The chain's CDR3 is CASSYSTRQQETQYF. The CDR3 DNA follows: TGTGCCAGCAGTTACTCGACACGACAGCAAGAGACCCAGTACTTC.

The V gene is TRBV7-2, the J gene TRBJ1-1; no definite D call. Germline lookup yields CDR1 SGHTA and CDR2 FQGNSA. Trimming shortened V by 1 base and J by 0 bases, and 12 bases separated the two germline ends. The CDR3 loop spans 16 amino acids. The CDR3 is CASSLGSARLNTEAFF. CDR3 bases: TGTGCCAGCAGCTTAGGATCTGCGAGATTGAACACTGAAGCTTTCTTT.

This clone was detected only a few times. CDR3 loop: CASSRRKGGPTYEQYF. For the CDR3, the DNA is TGTGCCAGCAGCAGAAGGAAGGGGGGACCTACCTACGAGCAGTACTTC. The chain recombines TRBV21-1 with TRBJ2-7. TRBV21-1 is deemed a pseudogene. The CDR3 runs 16 residues.

The rearrangement links TRBV6-1 to TRBJ1-3; maybe TRBD1 (5 bases). Trimming stripped 2 bases from V and 5 bases from J, with 13 bases between. This CDR3 has 15 residues. In germline, CDR1 is MNHNS, CDR2 SASEGT. CDR3 protein: CASSEYEGMRNTIYF. CDR3 bases: TGTGCCAGCAGTGAATACGAGGGGATGAGAAACACCATATATTTT.